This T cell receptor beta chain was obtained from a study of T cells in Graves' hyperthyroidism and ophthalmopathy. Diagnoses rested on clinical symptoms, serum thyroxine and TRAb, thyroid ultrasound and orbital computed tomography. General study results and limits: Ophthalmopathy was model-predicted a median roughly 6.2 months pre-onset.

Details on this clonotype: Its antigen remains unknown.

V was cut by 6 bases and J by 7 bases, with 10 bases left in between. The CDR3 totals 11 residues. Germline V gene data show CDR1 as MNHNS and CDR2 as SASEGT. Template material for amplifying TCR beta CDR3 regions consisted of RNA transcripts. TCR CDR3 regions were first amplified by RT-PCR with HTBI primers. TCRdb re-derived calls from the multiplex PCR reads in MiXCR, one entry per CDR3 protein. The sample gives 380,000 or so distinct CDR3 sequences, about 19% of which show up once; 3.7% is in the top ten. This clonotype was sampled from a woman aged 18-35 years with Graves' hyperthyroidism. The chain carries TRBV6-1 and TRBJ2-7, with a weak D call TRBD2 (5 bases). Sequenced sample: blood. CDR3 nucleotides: TGTGCCAGCAGGCAACTAGGAGAGCAGTACTTC. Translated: CASRQLGEQYF.